The subject of this entry is one T cell receptor (beta chain). The target antigen is unknown. The CDR3 has 14 amino acids. From germline, CDR1 is SEHNR and CDR2 FQNEAQ (reference sequence). Trimming removed 5 bases at V and 3 bases at J, with 10 bases between. Partitioning of CD4+ cells yielded a CD45RA+ naive subset and a CD45RA-negative memory subset. Repertoires were generated with immunoSEQ multiplex PCR, while TCRdb's copy carries only in-frame clones and drops some. Among over a million clones listed, approximately 80% were seen once. The data stem from a study of shared clonotypes between healthy human individuals. Overall study findings and caveats: Only blood was sampled, and tissue TCR repertoires likely differ from blood ones.

The chain joins TRBV7-9 to TRBJ1-4; D remains ambiguous. The TCR comes from a man aged 18 to 29 in good health. Some clones in this sample may be carry-over from other donors' samples. Sequences were obtained from memory CD4+ T cells from PBMCs. Regarding subset: CD45RA-negative fraction. For the CDR3, the DNA is TGTGCCAGCAGCAGGAAGCTGTCTAATGAAAAACTGTTTTTT. It translates to CASSRKLSNEKLFF.